Shown below are 4 T cell receptor beta chains from a single sample sequenced in a study. TCRdb recomputed calls from the 5' RACE reads with MiXCR, one row per CDR3 protein. The sample has 55,000 to 75,000 distinct CDR3 sequences, more than 25% seen once. The source material was tumor-infiltrating naive CD4+ T cells sorted from the breast tumor. Subset given: naive CD4+ T cells, CD4+CD45RA+CD25-. These receptors all come from a female donor with breast cancer.

CDR3 in amino acids: CASSPGGQETQYF. For the CDR3, the DNA is TGTGCCAGCAGCCCAGGTGGCCAAGAGACCCAGTACTTC. The rearrangement joins TRBV7-2 to TRBJ2-5; D is unclear. The V end lost 5 bases, the J end lost 1 base, and 8 bases lay between the germline ends. The CDR3 runs to 13 residues. In germline, CDR1 is SGHTA, CDR2 FQGNSA.

The rearrangement links TRBV4-2 to TRBJ2-2, with 15 positions matching TRBD2. This CDR3 comprises 17 residues. Germline V gives CDR1 LGHNA, CDR2 YNFKEQ. After removal of 4 bases from V and 5 bases from J, the junction contained 5 bases not matched to a gene. The CDR3 region is CASSRWTSGRGTGELFF. The CDR3 DNA reads as TGTGCCAGCAGCCGATGGACTAGCGGGAGGGGGACCGGGGAGCTGTTTTTT.

This clonotype occurred many times. This rearrangement joins TRBV5-1 to TRBJ1-1, with 8 nucleotides matching TRBD1. After removal of 4 bases from V and 1 base from J, the junction contained 9 bases not matched to a gene. The germline gives CDR1 SGHRS, CDR2 YFSETQ. The CDR3 covers 16 residues. The CDR3 DNA follows: TGCGCCAGCAGCCCCAGTGGACAGGGATCGAACACTGAAGCTTTCTTT. It specifies CASSPSGQGSNTEAFF.

This clonotype was seen more than once but under ten times. This chain joins TRBV20-1 and TRBJ2-4; D is tentatively TRBD1 or TRBD2 (6 bases each). The CDR3 extends over 15 amino acids. Trimming took 3 bases from V and 0 from J, leaving 12 bases between them. Germline lookup yields CDR1 DFQATT and CDR2 SNEGSKA (reference sequence). CDR3 amino acids: CSARWRGLAKNIQYF. In DNA form, the CDR3 reads TGCAGTGCTAGGTGGAGGGGGTTAGCCAAAAACATTCAGTACTTC.